Listed here are 13 T cell receptor beta chains from one sample, sequenced in a study of cytomegalovirus exposure and HLA in healthy donors. 13 Jbeta primers and 60 Vbeta primers were used for the PCR. Profiling relied on immunoSEQ multiplex PCR, and the TCRdb table lists in-frame clones only, not all of them. This sample has 100,000 to 150,000 clones, with 81% found just once. The sample was PBMCs. The origin of the receptors is a man aged 18 to 35 in good health and CMV-seropositive.

The gene calls are TRBV5-4 and TRBJ1-6; D gene ambiguous. Trimming left V 3 bases short and J 0 bases short, with 10 bases between. Per the germline V gene, CDR1 is SGHNT and CDR2 is YYREEE (reference sequence). The CDR3 spans 16 residues. CDR3 protein: CASSSGRSSYNSPLHF. The CDR3 DNA is TGTGCCAGCAGCTCGGGTAGGAGCTCCTATAATTCACCCCTCCACTTT. The full variable domain, its missing parts supplied by reference TRBV5-4 and TRBJ1-6, is ETGVTQSPTHLIKTRGQQVTLRCSSQSGHNTVSWYQQALGQGPQFIFQYYREEENGRGNFPPRFSGLQFPNYSSELNVNALELDDSALYLCASSSGRSSYNSPLHFGNGTRLTVT.

CDR3 residues: CASSLAVALPQHF. The CDR3 DNA sequence: TGTGCCAGCTCCTTGGCGGTTGCTCTGCCCCAGCATTTT. V usage is TRBV27 and J usage is TRBJ1-5; no clear D gene. The germline gives CDR1 MNHEY, CDR2 SMNVEV (reference sequence). The CDR3 has 13 amino acids. V lost 8 bases and J lost 9, with 17 bases in between.

The chain is built from TRBV30 and TRBJ2-4; possible D gene TRBD1, 5 bases. Germline loops: CDR1 GTSNPN, CDR2 SVGIG (reference sequence). The CDR3 extends over 13 amino acids. Trimming removed 5 bases from V and 9 bases from J, with 17 bases in between. The CDR3: CAWVPIQQGIQYF. The CDR3 DNA reads as TGTGCCTGGGTACCAATTCAGCAGGGCATTCAGTACTTC.

This clone came up a few times. The chain has TRBV2 and TRBJ2-2; 7 nucleotides match TRBD2. V lost 2 bases, J lost 7 bases, and 10 bases stayed unmatched. In germline, CDR1 is SNHLY, CDR2 FYNNEI. The CDR3 spans 16 residues. The CDR3 DNA sequence: TGTGCCAGCAGTGAATATGGTGGCGGGAGCAGCGGGGAGCTGTTTTTT. Translating it yields CASSEYGGGSSGELFF.

The rearrangement links TRBV5-6 to TRBJ2-2; TRBD1 matches 11 bases. The CDR3 loop spans 16 amino acids. Germline V gene lookup returns CDR1 SGHDT and CDR2 YYEEEE. V lost 2 bases to trimming and J lost 3 bases; unmatched junction nucleotides: 3. The CDR3 DNA reads TGTGCCAGCAGCTTACCGGGACAGGGGGACACCGGGGAGCTGTTTTTT. Amino acid sequence: CASSLPGQGDTGELFF.

J is TRBJ2-6 and V is TRBV7-9, with 10 bases fitting TRBD1. This CDR3 spans 18 amino acids. J lost 1 base, V lost 2 bases, and 5 bases had no gene match. Per germline, CDR1 SEHNR and CDR2 FQNEAQ (reference sequence). CDR3 sequence reads: CASSLSTGGRSGANVLTF. The CDR3 DNA sequence: TGTGCCAGCAGCTTATCGACAGGGGGCCGGTCTGGGGCCAACGTCCTGACTTTC.

V and J are TRBV6-6 and TRBJ2-5; no firm D call. CDR3 size: 11 residues. V lost 5 bases, J lost 5 bases, and 6 bases lay in between. Germline lookup yields CDR1 MNHNY and CDR2 SVGAGI (reference sequence). The CDR3 sequence is CASSSSETQYF. For the CDR3, the DNA is TGTGCCAGCAGTAGCTCGGAGACCCAGTACTTC.

The rearrangement uses TRBV7-9 and TRBJ1-6, with 12 bases identical to TRBD1. This CDR3 is 17 amino acids long. V shed 3 bases and J 10 bases; nucleotides not matched to a gene: 10. Per the germline V gene, CDR1 is SEHNR and CDR2 is FQNEAQ (reference sequence). The CDR3 region is CASSFGTGGARGSPLHF. CDR3 nucleotides: TGTGCCAGCAGCTTCGGGACAGGGGGCGCGAGGGGATCACCCCTCCACTTT.

This sequence joins TRBV7-8 and TRBJ2-5, with D uncertain. Matching the DNA end better, TRBJ2-7 makes the J call doubtful. The CDR3 totals 13 residues. The germline V gene has CDR1 SGHVS and CDR2 FQNEAQ. CDR3 sequence: CASSLSADYEQYF. CDR3 sequence (DNA): TGTGCCAGCAGTCTATCGGCAGACTACGAGCAGTACTTC.

The chain has TRBV5-4 and TRBJ2-7; tentative D call: TRBD1 (6 bases). The ends were cut back, 7 bases at V and 4 bases at J, with 21 bases in the middle. Germline V gives CDR1 SGHNT, CDR2 YYREEE (reference sequence). The CDR3 has 15 residues. The DNA for the CDR3 is TGTGCCAGCTCTCGGGGCGACAGGTCCGGATACGAGCAGTACTTC. Protein: CASSRGDRSGYEQYF.

This sequence joins TRBV18 and TRBJ1-1; D is uncertain. The germline gives CDR1 KGHSH, CDR2 LQKENI. There are 14 residues in the CDR3. Trimming stripped 2 bases from V and 0 bases from J, with 7 bases between. The chain's CDR3 is CASSPNQVNTEAFF. As DNA, the CDR3 is TGTGCCAGCTCACCAAATCAGGTGAACACTGAAGCTTTCTTT.

The chain links TRBV2 to TRBJ1-6, with D unclear. The ends were cut back, 4 bases at V and 0 bases at J, with 13 bases in the middle. The germline V gene has CDR1 SNHLY and CDR2 FYNNEI. The CDR3 sequence is 17 residues long. CDR3 amino acids: CASSGVSGSSYNSPLHF. CDR3 sequence (DNA): TGTGCCAGCAGTGGGGTCAGTGGGAGCTCCTATAATTCACCCCTCCACTTT.

J is TRBJ2-3 and V is TRBV10-3, with 9 positions matching TRBD1. CDR3 length: 15 amino acids. CDR1 and CDR2 (germline): ENHRY, SYGVKD. With V trimmed by 2 bases and J by 4 bases, 4 bases remained unmatched. The CDR3 DNA reads TGTGCCATCAGTGAGCCTACAGGGGGCCCAGATACGCAGTATTTT. Encoded protein: CAISEPTGGPDTQYF.